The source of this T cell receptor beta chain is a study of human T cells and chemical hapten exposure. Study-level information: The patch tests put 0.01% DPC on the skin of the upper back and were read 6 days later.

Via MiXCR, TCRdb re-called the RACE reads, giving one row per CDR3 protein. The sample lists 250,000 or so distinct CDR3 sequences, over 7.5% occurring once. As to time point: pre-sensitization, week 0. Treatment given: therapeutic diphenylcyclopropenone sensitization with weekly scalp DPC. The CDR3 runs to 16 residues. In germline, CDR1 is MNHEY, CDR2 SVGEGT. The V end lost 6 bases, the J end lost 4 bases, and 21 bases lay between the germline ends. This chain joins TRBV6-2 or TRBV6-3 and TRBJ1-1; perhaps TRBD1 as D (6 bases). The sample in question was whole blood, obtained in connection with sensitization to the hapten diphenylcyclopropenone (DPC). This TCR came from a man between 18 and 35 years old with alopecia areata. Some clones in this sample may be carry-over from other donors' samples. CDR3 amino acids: CASRPWGGLKITEAFF. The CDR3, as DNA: TGTGCCAGCAGGCCCTGGGGGGGGCTGAAGATCACTGAAGCTTTCTTT.